This is a list of T cell receptor beta chains from one sample in a study of shared clonotypes between healthy human individuals. Clones were read by immunoSEQ multiplex PCR, and TCRdb kept only the in-frame ones, dropping some. The table lists approximately 1.5 million clones, 95% to 99% of them singletons. Source material: naive CD4+ T cells sorted from blood. The receptors shown here come from a man in his thirties or forties in good health. CDR3s include the opening cysteine and the closing phenylalanine or tryptophan. D genes are given only for firm matches. Only some rows state a clone size, as once, few, many or a class for expanded clones.

V,size,J,D,DNA,CDR3
TRBV29-1,.,TRBJ2-2,.,TGCAGCGTTCACAGTCCGAACACCGGGGAGCTGTTTTTT,CSVHSPNTGELFF
TRBV27,.,TRBJ1-1,TRBD1,TGTGCCAGCAGTTTCGGACAGGGGGCTACATGGGACACTGAAGCTTTCTTT,CASSFGQGATWDTEAFF
TRBV29-1,.,TRBJ2-1,TRBD2,TGCAGCGTTGCCTCTTTAGCGGGACATGAGCAGTTCTTC,CSVASLAGHEQFF
TRBV9,.,TRBJ2-2,TRBD2,TGTGCCAGCAGCGTAGATCTAGCGGGTAGAGGCGGGGAGCTGTTTTTT,CASSVDLAGRGGELFF
TRBV5-4,.,TRBJ2-7,TRBD1,TGTGCCAGCAGCCTACGGACAGGACTGCCCTACGAGCAGTACTTC,CASSLRTGLPYEQYF
TRBV28,.,TRBJ2-5,.,TGTGCCAGCAGTTTATCTGGGGAGACCCAGTACTTC,CASSLSGETQYF
TRBV6-5,once,TRBJ2-7,.,TGTGCCAGCAGTTACCAACGCGACTACGAGCAGTACTTC,CASSYQRDYEQYF
TRBV28,once,TRBJ2-1,.,TGTGCCAGCTATCCGCCCGGCCCTACCTCTCGATACAATGAGCAGTTCTTC,CASYPPGPTSRYNEQFF
TRBV5-1,.,TRBJ2-3,TRBD2,TGCGCCAGCAGCTCCCAGCGGGAGGGGACAGATACGCAGTATTTT,CASSSQREGTDTQYF
TRBV10-3,once,TRBJ2-7,TRBD1,TGTGCCATCCAGGACAGGGGCGCCTACGAGCAGTACTTC,CAIQDRGAYEQYF
TRBV7-9,.,TRBJ1-4,.,TGTGCCAGCAGCTTCGGGTCAGGGGTTGAAAAACTGTTTTTT,CASSFGSGVEKLFF
TRBV28,.,TRBJ2-7,.,TGTGCCAGCAGCCCAATGGGGGAGGCAGTTTCATACGAGCAGTACTTC,CASSPMGEAVSYEQYF
TRBV28,.,TRBJ1-3,.,TGTGCCAGCAATAACCCGTGGCCCTCTGGAAACACCATATATTTT,CASNNPWPSGNTIYF
TRBV28,.,TRBJ2-7,TRBD2,TGTGCCAGCAGCTTGGGGGGGTCCGCCTACGAGCAGTACTTC,CASSLGGSAYEQYF
TRBV7-9,.,TRBJ1-1,.,TGTGCCAGCAGCCCAGGAGCTTTCTTT,CASSPGAFF
TRBV27,.,TRBJ2-3,.,TGTGCCAGCAGTCCACCCCTCCAGGGGAGCACAGATACGCAGTATTTT,CASSPPLQGSTDTQYF
TRBV5-1,.,TRBJ1-1,.,TGCGCCAGCAGCTTGGCGGGGGTCCTGAACACTGAAGCTTTCTTT,CASSLAGVLNTEAFF
TRBV2,.,TRBJ1-1,TRBD1,TGTGCCAGCGGAATCAGGGGGCTGACTGAAGCTTTCTTT,CASGIRGLTEAFF
TRBV28,.,TRBJ2-7,.,TGTGCCAGCAACCTCGGGACTTCCTACGAGCAGTACTTC,CASNLGTSYEQYF
TRBV2,.,TRBJ2-2,.,TGTGCCAGCAGTGGTAGGGTTGGGACCGGGGAGCTGTTTTTT,CASSGRVGTGELFF
TRBV19,.,TRBJ2-7,TRBD1,TGTGCCAGTAGCATTGACAGGGAAGCCTCCTACGAGCAGTACTTC,CASSIDREASYEQYF
TRBV19,.,TRBJ1-5,TRBD1,TGTGCCAGTACCCGGGACAGGGCTGTTCAGCCCCAGCATTTT,CASTRDRAVQPQHF
TRBV18,.,TRBJ2-5,TRBD1,TGTGCCAGCTCACCACTTGACAGGGAGGAGACCCAGTACTTC,CASSPLDREETQYF
TRBV18,.,TRBJ2-1,TRBD2,TGTGCCAGCTCAGCCCTACTAGCGACCTCCTACAATGAGCAGTTCTTC,CASSALLATSYNEQFF